The T cell receptor beta chain described here comes from a study of cytomegalovirus exposure and HLA in healthy donors. Looked up from germline, CDR1 is PRHDT and CDR2 is FYEKMQ (reference sequence). V gave up 5 bases and J gave up 10 bases; unmatched junction bases: 8. The CDR3 is 14 residues long. A multiplex PCR was run with 60 Vbeta primers and 13 Jbeta primers. Profiling relied on immunoSEQ multiplex PCR, and the TCRdb table lists in-frame clones only, not all of them. The sample shows 160,000 or so clones, roughly 76% of them seen only once. Worth noting for this clone: The antigen is unknown.

Findings and caveats of the study: The authors enumerated 180 or so TCR beta chains as linked to cytomegalovirus. A later analysis found most CMV-associated TCR beta chains apparently HLA-restricted.

Though probably carrying unrecorded immune exposures, donors were nominally healthy at sampling. The chain recombines TRBV13 with TRBJ2-6; TRBD1 matches 7 bases. This sequence was found in a woman in her forties or fifties in good health and CMV-seronegative. Sequencing input: PBMCs. CDR3 nucleotides: TGTGCCAGCAGCGTTGACAGGGATTCGAACGTCCTGACTTTC. This gives the protein CASSVDRDSNVLTF.